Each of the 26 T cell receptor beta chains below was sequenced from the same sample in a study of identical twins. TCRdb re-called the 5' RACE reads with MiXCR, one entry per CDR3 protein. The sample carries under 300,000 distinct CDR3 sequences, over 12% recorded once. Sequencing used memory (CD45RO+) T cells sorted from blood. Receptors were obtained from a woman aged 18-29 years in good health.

Written as DNA, the CDR3 is TGTCCGTGCTGCCTCTCCATCCGCGCCATGGGCCATGGCTACACCTTC. Translating it yields CPCCLSIRAMGHGYTF. The genes are TRBV5-8 and TRBJ1-2; D unclear. The CDR3 loop spans 16 amino acids. The V gene's germline CDR1 is SGHTS and CDR2 YDEGEE.

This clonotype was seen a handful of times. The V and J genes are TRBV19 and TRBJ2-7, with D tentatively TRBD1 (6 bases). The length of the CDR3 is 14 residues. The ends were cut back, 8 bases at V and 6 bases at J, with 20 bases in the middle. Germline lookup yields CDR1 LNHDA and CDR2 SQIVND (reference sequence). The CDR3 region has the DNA TGTGCCAGTCGTTACGGGACACACATGGGCGAGCAGTACTTC. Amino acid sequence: CASRYGTHMGEQYF.

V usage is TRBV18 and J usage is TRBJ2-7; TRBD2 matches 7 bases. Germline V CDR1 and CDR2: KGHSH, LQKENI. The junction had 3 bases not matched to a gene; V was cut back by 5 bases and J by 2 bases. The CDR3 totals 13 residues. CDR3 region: CASSAGETYEQYF. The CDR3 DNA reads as TGTGCCAGCTCAGCGGGAGAGACCTACGAGCAGTACTTC.

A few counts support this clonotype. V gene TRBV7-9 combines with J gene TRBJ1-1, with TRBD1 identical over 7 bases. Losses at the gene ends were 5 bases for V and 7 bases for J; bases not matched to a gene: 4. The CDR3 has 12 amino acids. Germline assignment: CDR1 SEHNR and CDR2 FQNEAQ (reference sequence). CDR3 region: CASSEGQNEAFF. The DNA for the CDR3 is TGTGCCAGCAGCGAGGGACAGAATGAAGCTTTCTTT.

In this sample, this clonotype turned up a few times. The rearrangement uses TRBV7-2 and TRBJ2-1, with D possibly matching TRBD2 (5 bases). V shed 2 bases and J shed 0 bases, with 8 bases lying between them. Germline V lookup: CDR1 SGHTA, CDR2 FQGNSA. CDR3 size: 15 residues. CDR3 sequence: CASSLQRSSYNEQFF. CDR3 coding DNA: TGTGCCAGCAGCTTACAGCGGAGCTCCTACAATGAGCAGTTCTTC.

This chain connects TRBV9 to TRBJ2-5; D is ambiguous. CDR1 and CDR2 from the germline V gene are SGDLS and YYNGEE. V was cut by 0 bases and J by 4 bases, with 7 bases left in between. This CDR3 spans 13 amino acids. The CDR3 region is CASSVGRRETQYF. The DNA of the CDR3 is TGTGCCAGCAGCGTAGGCCGGAGAGAGACCCAGTACTTC.

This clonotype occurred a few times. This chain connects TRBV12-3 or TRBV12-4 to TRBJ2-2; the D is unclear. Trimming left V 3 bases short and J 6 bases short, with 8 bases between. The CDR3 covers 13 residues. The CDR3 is CASSFVWPGELFF. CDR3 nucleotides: TGTGCCAGCAGTTTTGTGTGGCCCGGGGAGCTGTTTTTT.

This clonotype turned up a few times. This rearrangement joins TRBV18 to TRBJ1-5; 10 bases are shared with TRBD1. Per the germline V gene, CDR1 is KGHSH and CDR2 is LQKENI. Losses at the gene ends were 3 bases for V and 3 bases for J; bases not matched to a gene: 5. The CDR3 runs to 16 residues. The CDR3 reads CASSPRDRGYNQPQHF. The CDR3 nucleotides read TGTGCCAGCTCACCGCGGGACAGGGGATACAATCAGCCCCAGCATTTT.

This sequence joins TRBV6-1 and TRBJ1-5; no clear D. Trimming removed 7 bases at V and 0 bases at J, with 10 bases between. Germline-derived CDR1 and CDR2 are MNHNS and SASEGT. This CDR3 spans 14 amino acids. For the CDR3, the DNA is TGTGCCAGCACTGGGCTTTATAGCAATCAGCCCCAGCATTTT. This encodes CASTGLYSNQPQHF.

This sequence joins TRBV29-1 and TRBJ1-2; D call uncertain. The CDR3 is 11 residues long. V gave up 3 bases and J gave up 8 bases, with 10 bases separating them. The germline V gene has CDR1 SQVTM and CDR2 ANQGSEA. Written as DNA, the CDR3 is TGCAGCGTTGATTCTAGCGGCGGCTACACCTTC. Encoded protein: CSVDSSGGYTF.

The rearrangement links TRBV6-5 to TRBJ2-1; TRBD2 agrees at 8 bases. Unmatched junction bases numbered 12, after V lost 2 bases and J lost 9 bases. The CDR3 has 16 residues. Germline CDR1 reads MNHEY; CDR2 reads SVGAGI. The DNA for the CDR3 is TGTGCCAGCAGTTACGGCGGGGGGTCGCCTTCCCCTGAGCAGTTCTTC. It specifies CASSYGGGSPSPEQFF.

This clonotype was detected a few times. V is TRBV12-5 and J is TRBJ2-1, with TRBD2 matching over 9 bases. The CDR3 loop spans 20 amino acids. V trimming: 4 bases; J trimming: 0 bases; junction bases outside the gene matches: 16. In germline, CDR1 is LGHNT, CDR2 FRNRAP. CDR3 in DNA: TGTGCTAGTGGTTCCCGGGGAGCGGGGGGCTCCGTATTCTCCTACAATGAGCAGTTCTTC. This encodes CASGSRGAGGSVFSYNEQFF.

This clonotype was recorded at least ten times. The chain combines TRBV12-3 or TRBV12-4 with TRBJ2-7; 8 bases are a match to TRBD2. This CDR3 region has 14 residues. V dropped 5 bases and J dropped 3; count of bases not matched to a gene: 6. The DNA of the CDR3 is TGTGCCAGCAGTCAAGCGGGAGCTATCTACGAGCAGTACTTC. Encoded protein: CASSQAGAIYEQYF.

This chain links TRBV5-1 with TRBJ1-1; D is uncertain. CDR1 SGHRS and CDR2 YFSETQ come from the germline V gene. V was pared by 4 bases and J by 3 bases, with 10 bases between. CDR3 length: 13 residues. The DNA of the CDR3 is TGCGCCAGCAGCGGAAAGTCGTACACTGAAGCTTTCTTT. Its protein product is CASSGKSYTEAFF.

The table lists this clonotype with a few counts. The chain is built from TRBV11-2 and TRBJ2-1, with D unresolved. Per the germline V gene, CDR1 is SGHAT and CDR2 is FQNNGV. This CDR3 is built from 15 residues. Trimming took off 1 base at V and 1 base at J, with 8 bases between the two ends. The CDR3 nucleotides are TGTGCCAGCAGCTTAGGGCGGCAATCCTACAATGAGCAGTTCTTC. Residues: CASSLGRQSYNEQFF. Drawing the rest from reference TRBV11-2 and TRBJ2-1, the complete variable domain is EAGVAQSPRYKIIEKRQSVAFWCNPISGHATLYWYQQILGQGPKLLIQFQNNGVVDDSQLPKDRFSAERLKGVDSTLKIQPAKLEDSAVYLCASSLGRQSYNEQFFGPGTRLTVL.

The CDR3 protein is CASSFSGPGGEQYF. DNA for the CDR3: TGCGCCAGCAGCTTTTCAGGCCCTGGGGGAGAGCAGTACTTC. V and J are TRBV5-1 and TRBJ2-7; D is possibly TRBD1 or TRBD2 (5 bases each). Trimming left V 2 bases short and J 7 bases short, with 16 bases between. The CDR3 spans 14 residues. In germline, CDR1 is SGHRS, CDR2 YFSETQ.

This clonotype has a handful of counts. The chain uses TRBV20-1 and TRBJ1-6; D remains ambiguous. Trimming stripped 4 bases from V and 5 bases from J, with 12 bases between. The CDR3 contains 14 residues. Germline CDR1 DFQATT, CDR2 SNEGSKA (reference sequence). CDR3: CSAIDFPNNSPLHF. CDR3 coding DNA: TGCAGTGCTATTGACTTTCCAAATAATTCACCCCTCCACTTT.

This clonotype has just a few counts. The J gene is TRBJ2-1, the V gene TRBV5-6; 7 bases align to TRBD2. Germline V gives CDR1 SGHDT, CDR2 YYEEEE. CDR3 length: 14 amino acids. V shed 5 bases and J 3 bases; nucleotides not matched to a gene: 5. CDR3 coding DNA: TGTGCCAGCAGGAGACTAGCAGGCTACAATGAGCAGTTCTTC. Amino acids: CASRRLAGYNEQFF.

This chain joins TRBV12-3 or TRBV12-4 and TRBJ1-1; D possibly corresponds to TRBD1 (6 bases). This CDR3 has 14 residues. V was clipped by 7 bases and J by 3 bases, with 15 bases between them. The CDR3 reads CASNGGGSHTEAFF. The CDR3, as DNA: TGTGCCAGCAATGGCGGGGGCTCTCACACTGAAGCTTTCTTT.

This CDR3 is CASSPISEDYTF. CDR3 DNA sequence: TGTGCCAGCAGCCCCATCTCTGAGGACTACACCTTC. The rearrangement uses TRBV28 and TRBJ1-2, with unresolved D. The CDR3 is 12 residues long. Trimming removed 6 bases at V and 10 bases at J, with 15 bases between. Germline CDR1 and CDR2: MDHEN and SYDVKM.

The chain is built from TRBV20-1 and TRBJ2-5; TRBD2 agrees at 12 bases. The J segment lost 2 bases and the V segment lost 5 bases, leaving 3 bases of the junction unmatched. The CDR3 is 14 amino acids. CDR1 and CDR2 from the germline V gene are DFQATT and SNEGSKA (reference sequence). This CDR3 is CSASGLAGQETQYF. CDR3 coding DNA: TGCAGTGCTTCTGGACTAGCGGGGCAAGAGACCCAGTACTTC.

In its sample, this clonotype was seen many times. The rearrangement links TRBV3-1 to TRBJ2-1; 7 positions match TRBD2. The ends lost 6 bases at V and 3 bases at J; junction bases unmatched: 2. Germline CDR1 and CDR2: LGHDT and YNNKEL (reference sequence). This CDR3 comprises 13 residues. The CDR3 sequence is CASRRGSYNEQFF. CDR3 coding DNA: TGTGCCAGCAGGCGGGGGAGCTACAATGAGCAGTTCTTC.

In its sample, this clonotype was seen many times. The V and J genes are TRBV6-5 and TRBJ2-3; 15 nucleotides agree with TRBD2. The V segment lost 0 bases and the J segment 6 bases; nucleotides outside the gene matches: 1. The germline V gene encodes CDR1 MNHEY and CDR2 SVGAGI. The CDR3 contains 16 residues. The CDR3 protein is CASSYSGTSGGDTQYF. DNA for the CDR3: TGTGCCAGCAGTTACTCGGGGACTAGCGGGGGGGATACGCAGTATTTT.

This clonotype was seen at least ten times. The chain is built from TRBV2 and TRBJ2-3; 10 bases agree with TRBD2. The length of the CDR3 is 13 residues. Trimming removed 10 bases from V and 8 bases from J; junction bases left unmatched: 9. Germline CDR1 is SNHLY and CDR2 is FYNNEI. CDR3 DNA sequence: TGTGCCATCGGGGCTAGCGGGGGAGGTACGCAGTATTTT. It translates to CAIGASGGGTQYF.

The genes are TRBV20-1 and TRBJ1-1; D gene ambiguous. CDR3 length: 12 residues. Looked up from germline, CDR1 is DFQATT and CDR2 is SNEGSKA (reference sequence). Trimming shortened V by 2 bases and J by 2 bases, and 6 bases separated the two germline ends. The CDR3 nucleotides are TGCAGTGCTAGATCGGGTAACACTGAAGCTTTCTTT. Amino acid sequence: CSARSGNTEAFF.

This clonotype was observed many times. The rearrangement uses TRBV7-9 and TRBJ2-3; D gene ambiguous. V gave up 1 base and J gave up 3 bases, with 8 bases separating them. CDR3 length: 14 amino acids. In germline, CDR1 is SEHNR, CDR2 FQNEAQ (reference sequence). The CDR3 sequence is CASSLGLTTDTQYF. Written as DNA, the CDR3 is TGTGCCAGCAGCTTAGGGCTAACGACAGATACGCAGTATTTT.